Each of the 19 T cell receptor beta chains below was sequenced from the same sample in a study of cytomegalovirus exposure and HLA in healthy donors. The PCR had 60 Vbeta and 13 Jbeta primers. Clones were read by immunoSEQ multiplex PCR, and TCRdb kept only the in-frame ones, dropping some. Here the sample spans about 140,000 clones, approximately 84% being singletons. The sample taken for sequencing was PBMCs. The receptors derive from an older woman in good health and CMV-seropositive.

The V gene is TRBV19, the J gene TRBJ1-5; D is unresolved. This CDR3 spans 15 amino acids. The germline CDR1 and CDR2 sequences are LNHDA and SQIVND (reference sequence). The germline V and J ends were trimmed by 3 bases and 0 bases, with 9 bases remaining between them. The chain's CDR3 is CASSITEYSNQPQHF. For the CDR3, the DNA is TGTGCCAGTAGTATCACAGAGTATAGCAATCAGCCCCAGCATTTT.

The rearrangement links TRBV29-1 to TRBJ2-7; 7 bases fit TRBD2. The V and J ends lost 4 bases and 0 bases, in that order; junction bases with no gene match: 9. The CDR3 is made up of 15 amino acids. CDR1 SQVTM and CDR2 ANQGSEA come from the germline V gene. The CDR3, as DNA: TGCAGCGTTGCCCGGGGGAGCGGGACCTCCTACGAGCAGTACTTC. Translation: CSVARGSGTSYEQYF.

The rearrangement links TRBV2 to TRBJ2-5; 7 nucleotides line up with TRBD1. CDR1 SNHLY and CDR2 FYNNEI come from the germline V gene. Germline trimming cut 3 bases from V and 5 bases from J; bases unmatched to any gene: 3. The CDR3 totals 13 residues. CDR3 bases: TGTGCCAGCAGTGAGGGCAGGGGGGAGACCCAGTACTTC. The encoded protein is CASSEGRGETQYF.

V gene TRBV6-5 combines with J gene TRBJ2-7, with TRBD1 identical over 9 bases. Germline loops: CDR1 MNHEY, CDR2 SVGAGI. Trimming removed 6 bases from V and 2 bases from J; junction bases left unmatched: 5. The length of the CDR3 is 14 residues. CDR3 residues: CASRRDREAYEQYF. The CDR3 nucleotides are TGTGCCAGCAGAAGGGACAGGGAAGCCTACGAGCAGTACTTC.

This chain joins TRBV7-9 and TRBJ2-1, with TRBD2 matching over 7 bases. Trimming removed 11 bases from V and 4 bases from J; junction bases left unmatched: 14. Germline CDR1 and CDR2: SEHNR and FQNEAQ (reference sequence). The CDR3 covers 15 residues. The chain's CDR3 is CAGVAGADSYNEQFF. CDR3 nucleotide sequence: TGTGCCGGCGTGGCGGGAGCTGACTCTTACAATGAGCAGTTCTTC.

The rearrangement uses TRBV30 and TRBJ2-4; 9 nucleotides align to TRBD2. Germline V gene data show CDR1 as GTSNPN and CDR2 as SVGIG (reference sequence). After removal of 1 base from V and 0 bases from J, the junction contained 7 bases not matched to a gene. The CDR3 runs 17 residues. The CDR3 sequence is CAWSAIAGDLAKNIQYF. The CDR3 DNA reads TGTGCCTGGAGTGCGATAGCGGGGGACCTAGCCAAAAACATTCAGTACTTC.

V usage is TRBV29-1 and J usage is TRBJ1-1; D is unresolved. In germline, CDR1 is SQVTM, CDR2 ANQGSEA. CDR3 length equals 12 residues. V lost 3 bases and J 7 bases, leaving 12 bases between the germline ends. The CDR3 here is CSVDPGHDEAFF. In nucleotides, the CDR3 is TGCAGCGTTGATCCAGGTCATGATGAAGCTTTCTTT.

The CDR3 DNA reads as TGTGCCAGCAGTGAAGCTGAGGACTACTACAACGCGGCGGATACGCAGTATTTT. It codes for CASSEAEDYYNAADTQYF. The gene calls are TRBV6-1 and TRBJ2-3, with D maybe TRBD2 (6 bases). Germline CDR1 reads MNHNS; CDR2 reads SASEGT. This CDR3 contains 18 residues. Trimming stripped 0 bases from V and 6 bases from J, with 22 bases between.

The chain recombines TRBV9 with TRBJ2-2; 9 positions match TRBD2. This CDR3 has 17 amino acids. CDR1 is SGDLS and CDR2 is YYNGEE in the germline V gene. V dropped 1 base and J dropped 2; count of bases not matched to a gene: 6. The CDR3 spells CASSVTAAGGNTGELFF. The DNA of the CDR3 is TGTGCCAGCAGCGTAACGGCAGCGGGAGGCAACACCGGGGAGCTGTTTTTT.

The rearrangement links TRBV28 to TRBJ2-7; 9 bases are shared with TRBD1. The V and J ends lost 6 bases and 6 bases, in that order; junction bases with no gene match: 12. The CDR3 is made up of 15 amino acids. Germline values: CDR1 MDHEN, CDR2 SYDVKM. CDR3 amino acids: CASREPGQGSGEQYF. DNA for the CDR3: TGTGCCAGCAGGGAACCGGGACAGGGATCGGGCGAGCAGTACTTC. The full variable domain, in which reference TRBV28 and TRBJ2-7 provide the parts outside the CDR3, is DVKVTQSSRYLVKRTGEKVFLECVQDMDHENMFWYRQDPGLGLRLIYFSYDVKMKEKGDIPEGYSVSREKKERFSLILESASTNQTSMYLCASREPGQGSGEQYFGPGTRLTVT.

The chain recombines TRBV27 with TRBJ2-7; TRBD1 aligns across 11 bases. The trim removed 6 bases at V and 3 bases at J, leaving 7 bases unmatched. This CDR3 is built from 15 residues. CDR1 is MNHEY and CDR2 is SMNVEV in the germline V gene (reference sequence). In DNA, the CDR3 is TGTGCCAGCAGCTTCCGTGGGACAGGGGGCTACGAGCAGTACTTC. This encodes CASSFRGTGGYEQYF.

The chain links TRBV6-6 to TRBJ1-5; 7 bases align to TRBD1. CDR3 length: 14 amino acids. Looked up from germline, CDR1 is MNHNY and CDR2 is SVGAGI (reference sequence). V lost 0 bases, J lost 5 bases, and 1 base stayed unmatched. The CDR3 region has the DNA TGTGCCAGCAGTTACTCGGGACAGTATCAGCCCCAGCATTTT. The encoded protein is CASSYSGQYQPQHF.

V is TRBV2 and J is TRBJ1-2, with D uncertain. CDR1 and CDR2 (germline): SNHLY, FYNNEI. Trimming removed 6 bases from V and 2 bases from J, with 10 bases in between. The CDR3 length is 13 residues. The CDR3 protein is CASSAGGNYGYTF. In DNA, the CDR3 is TGTGCCAGCAGCGCAGGTGGGAACTATGGCTACACCTTC.

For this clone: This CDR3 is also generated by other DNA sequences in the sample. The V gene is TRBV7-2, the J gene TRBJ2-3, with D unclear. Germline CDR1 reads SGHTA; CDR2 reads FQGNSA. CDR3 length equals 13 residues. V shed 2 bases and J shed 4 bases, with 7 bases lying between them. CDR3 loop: CASSLLGADTQYF. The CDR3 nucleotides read TGTGCCAGCAGCTTACTCGGAGCAGATACGCAGTATTTT.

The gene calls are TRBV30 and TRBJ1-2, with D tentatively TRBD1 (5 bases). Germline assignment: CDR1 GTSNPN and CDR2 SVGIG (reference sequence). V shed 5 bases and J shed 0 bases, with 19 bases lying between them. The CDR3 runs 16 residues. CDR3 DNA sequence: TGTGCCTGGGGCCCCCGTTTGGGGGGACCTAACTATGGCTACACCTTC. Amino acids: CAWGPRLGGPNYGYTF.

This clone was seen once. The CDR3 nucleotides read TGCGCCAGCGGAACAGGGGGAGGGGGCACAGATACGCAGTATTTT. Amino acids: CASGTGGGGTDTQYF. This sequence joins TRBV5-1 and TRBJ2-3, with D possibly matching TRBD1 (8 bases). Trimming left V 7 bases short and J 1 base short, with 16 bases between. The CDR3 has 15 residues. Germline CDR1 is SGHRS and CDR2 is YFSETQ.

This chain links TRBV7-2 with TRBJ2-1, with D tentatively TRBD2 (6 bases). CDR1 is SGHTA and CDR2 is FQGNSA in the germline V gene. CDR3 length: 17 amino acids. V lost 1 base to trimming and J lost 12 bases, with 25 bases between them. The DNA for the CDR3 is TGTGCCAGCAGCTTAGGTCGTTACCGGAGGGAAATAAGTGTGCAGTTCTTC. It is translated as CASSLGRYRREISVQFF. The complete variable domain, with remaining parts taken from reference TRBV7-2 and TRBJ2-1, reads GAGVSQSPSNKVTEKGKDVELRCDPISGHTALYWYRQSLGQGLEFLIYFQGNSAPDKSGLPSDRFSAERTGGSVSTLTIQRTQQEDSAVYLCASSLGRYRREISVQFFGPGTRLTVL.

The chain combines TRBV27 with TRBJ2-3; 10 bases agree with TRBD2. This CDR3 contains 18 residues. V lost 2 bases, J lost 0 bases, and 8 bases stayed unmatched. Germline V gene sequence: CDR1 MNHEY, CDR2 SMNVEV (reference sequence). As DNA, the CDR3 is TGTGCCAGCAGTTTACTCTCTAGCGGGGGCCCTAGCACAGATACGCAGTATTTT. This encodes CASSLLSSGGPSTDTQYF.

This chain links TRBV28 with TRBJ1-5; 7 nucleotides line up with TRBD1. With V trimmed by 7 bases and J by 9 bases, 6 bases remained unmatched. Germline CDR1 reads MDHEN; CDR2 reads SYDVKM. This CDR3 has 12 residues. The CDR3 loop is CASNTQGRPQHF. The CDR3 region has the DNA TGTGCCAGCAACACACAGGGGAGGCCCCAGCATTTT.